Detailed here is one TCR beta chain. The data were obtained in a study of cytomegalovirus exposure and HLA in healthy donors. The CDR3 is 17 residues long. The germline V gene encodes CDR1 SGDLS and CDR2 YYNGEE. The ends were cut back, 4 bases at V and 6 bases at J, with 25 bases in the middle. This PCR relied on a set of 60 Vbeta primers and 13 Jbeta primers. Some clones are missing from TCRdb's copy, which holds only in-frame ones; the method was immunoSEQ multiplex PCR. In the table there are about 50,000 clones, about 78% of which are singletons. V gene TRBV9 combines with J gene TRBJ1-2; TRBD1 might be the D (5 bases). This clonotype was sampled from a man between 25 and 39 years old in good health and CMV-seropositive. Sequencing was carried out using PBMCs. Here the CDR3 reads CASSSRGRGQGGDGYTF. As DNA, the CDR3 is TGTGCCAGCAGCTCCCGGGGTAGGGGCCAGGGAGGGGATGGCTACACCTTC.